The source of this T cell receptor beta chain is a study of blood T cells in healthy people across ages (dated by TCRdb to between 2015 and 2016). Study-level background: In model experiments, template switching captured about one uniquely barcoded TCR beta cDNA molecule for every two T cells. To track age-related changes in TCR beta repertoire diversity, the study relied on deep sequencing normalized with unique cDNA molecular identifiers. The donors were divided into four age groups: young (average around 16 years), middle-aged (approximately 42), aged (about 60) and long-lived (roughly 86). To avoid experimental bias, donors of different ages were randomly spread across the sequencing lanes. Using the same blood draw, the study looked at two additional independent replicas of 1 million unique cDNA reads for two donors, one aged 18 to 30 and the other aged 80 or older.

The germline V gene supplies CDR1 SGHAT and CDR2 FQNNGV. Measured from the cysteine to the phenylalanine, the CDR3 is 18 residues long. Only the CDR3 DNA is retained, 54 bases long and in frame from the first base. Overall results and qualifications from the work: As age increased, observed TCR beta diversity per million T cells dropped in a roughly linear way, and a significant reduction was already evident by age 40. Conclusive comparison of naive and antigen-experienced compartments was prevented by the profiling of bulk unsorted PBMCs. The long-lived group showed more naive CD4+ T cells, fewer expanded clones and increased TCR diversity than the aged group, suggesting age selection. Observed TCR beta diversity correlated strongly with the percentage of naive T cells measured by flow cytometry. Because the CMV infection status of the donors was unknown, age-related changes in expanded clonotypes may potentially have been confounded. Estimates of total diversity based on one million sequenced T cells were considered lower bounds and underestimates.

Systemically healthy Caucasian individuals from Russia, 35 to 50 in total and aged roughly 6 to 100 years, were included as donors. Around 10 milliliters of peripheral blood were collected from each donor into EDTA-treated Vacutainer tubes. Ficoll-Paque density-gradient centrifugation was used to isolate PBMCs, with at least 7 million per sample. Total RNA was extracted from PBMCs with Trizol reagent, with at least 6 micrograms obtained per sample. For every donor, an aliquot of PBMCs went through flow cytometry to measure the percentages of naive CD45RAhigh/CD27high T cells. The method was 5' RACE. Sequenced using an Illumina HiSeq 2500. A second about 7 to 11 cycle PCR used a sample-barcoded 5' primer and a J-beta primer mix. A unique molecular identifier was introduced onto each TCR beta cDNA molecule by a template-switch 5' adaptor carrying 12 random nucleotides. At least 2.5 million CDR3-containing paired-end reads were obtained from each sample. All of the RNA was converted into first-strand cDNA using the Mint cDNA synthesis kit, with a TRBC-specific oligonucleotide serving as the primer. All cDNA was treated with uracil-DNA glycosylase and then went through a first 18-cycle PCR with the universal primers M1SS and BC2_uni_R. The original methods were these. For normalization, 1 million high-quality reads, each with a distinct molecular identifier, were randomly selected from each sample. Reads with shared molecular identifiers were discarded instead of being binned into consensus sequences. MiTCR, with a Q25 quality threshold and the strictest error-elimination algorithm, was used for CDR3 identification, clonotype clustering and error correction. A nonparametric unseen species model with Euler transformation was used to estimate lower-bound total TCR beta diversity. The raw public reads went through TCRdb reprocessing: fastp at Q25, MiXCR clone calling, in-frame beta chains kept. Duplicate CDR3 protein sequences are folded into a single record with the most common DNA and genes. Clone size and V and J calls follow TCRdb, not the original study. This sample is represented by around 1.5 million distinct CDR3 sequences; around 42% of them were singletons. The leading ten clones occupy approximately 7.9% of the sample.

In regard to this clonotype: This clone's antigen is unknown. Base qualities are missing; no much larger clone stands one base away.

The sequencing input was blood. Recombination linked TRBV11-2 to TRBJ2-1, with the D assignment possibly TRBD1 or TRBD2, given 5 matching bases for each. Near its end, the DNA agrees better with TRBJ2-7, so the J call may be wrong. The receptor comes from a woman younger than 30 in good health. The CDR3 corresponds to CASSLEGVGTLYTNEQYF. The DNA is as follows: TGTGCCAGCAGCTTAGAGGGGGTCGGGACCCTATATACCAATGAGCAGTACTTC.